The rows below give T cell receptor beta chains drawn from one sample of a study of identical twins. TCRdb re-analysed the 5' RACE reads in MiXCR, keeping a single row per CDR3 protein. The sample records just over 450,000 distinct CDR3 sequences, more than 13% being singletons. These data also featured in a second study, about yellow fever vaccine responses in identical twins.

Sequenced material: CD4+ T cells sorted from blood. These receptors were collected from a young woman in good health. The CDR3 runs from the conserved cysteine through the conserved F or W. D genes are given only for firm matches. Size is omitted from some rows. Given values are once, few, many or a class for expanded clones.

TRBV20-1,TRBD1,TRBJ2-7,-,TGCAGTGCTACCAGGGACAGGGTCGGCGAGCAGTACTTC,CSATRDRVGEQYF
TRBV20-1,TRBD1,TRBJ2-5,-,TGCACCACCGTAGGGTCGGGACAGGGGGACCAAGAGACCCAGTACTTC,CTTVGSGQGDQETQYF
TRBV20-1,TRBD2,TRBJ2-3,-,TGCAGTGCTAGCGGCGGGGGGGCAGGAGATACGCAGTATTTT,CSASGGGAGDTQYF
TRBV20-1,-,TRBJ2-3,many,TGCAGTGCTCGGACAGCGAGCACAGATACGCAGTATTTT,CSARTASTDTQYF
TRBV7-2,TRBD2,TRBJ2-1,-,TGTGCCAGCAGCCCGGGACTAGCGGGACATGAGCAGTTCTTC,CASSPGLAGHEQFF
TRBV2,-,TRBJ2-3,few,TGTGCCAGCAGTCTAAACAGGCGCACAGATACGCAGTATTTT,CASSLNRRTDTQYF
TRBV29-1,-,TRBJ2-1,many,TGCAGCGTTGATAACCACCCGAGATACAATGAGCAGTTCTTC,CSVDNHPRYNEQFF
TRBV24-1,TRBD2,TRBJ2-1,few,TGTGCCACAAATAGCGGGAAGACATACAATGAGCAGTTCTTC,CATNSGKTYNEQFF
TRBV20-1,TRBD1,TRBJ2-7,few,TGCAGTGCTAAGCCGGGACAGAGATCCTACGAGCAGTACTTC,CSAKPGQRSYEQYF
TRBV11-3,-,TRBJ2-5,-,TGTGCCAGCAGCTCCGGACCCCAAGAGACCCAGTACTTC,CASSSGPQETQYF
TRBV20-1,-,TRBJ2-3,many,TGCAGTGCTAGACGGTGGCGGGGAACAGATACGCAGTATTTT,CSARRWRGTDTQYF
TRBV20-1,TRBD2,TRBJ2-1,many,TGCAGTGCTGAGGGACTAGCGGGGGTTGAGCAGTTCTTC,CSAEGLAGVEQFF
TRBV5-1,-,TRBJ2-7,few,TGCGCCAGCAGCTTGCCCGGGGGTACCTACGAGCAGTACTTC,CASSLPGGTYEQYF
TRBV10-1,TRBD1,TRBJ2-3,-,TGCGCCAGCAGTGAGTCCGCGACAGGGGAGGAGCACACAGATACGCAGTATTTT,CASSESATGEEHTDTQYF
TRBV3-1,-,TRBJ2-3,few,TGTGCCAGCAGCCAATCTGACGAAGTCCTCTTT,CASSQSDEVLF
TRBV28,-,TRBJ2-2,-,TGTGCCAGCATTCGCAGCACCGGGGAGCTGTTTTTT,CASIRSTGELFF
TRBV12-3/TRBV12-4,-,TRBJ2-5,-,TGTGCCAGCAACCGGAAGCCCCAAGAGACCCAGTACTTC,CASNRKPQETQYF
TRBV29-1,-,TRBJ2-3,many,TGCAGCGTTGACAGGGGCACAGATACGCAGTATTTT,CSVDRGTDTQYF
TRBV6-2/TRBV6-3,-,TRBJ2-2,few,TGTGCCAGCAGTTACACTTCGAAGACAGGATTCCTCACCGGGGAGCTGTTTTTT,CASSYTSKTGFLTGELFF
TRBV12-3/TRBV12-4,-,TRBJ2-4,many,TGTGCCAGCACCCTAGGGGGAACCAAAAACATTCAGTACTTC,CASTLGGTKNIQYF
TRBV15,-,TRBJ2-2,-,TGTGCCACTACCAGGACGGAGAACACCGGGGAGCTGTTTTTT,CATTRTENTGELFF
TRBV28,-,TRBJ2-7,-,TGTGCCACAGCGCGCGGACTCCCGGGGGAGCAGTACTTC,CATARGLPGEQYF
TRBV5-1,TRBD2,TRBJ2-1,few,TGCGCCAGCAGCCCTCGGGGTCGGGGACTAGGCCACAATGAGCAGTTCTTC,CASSPRGRGLGHNEQFF
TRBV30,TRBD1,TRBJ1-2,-,TGTGCCTGGAGTGGGGACAGGGCAGAGTATGGCTACACCTTC,CAWSGDRAEYGYTF
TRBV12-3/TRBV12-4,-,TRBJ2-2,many,TGTGCCAGCAGTTTATTCCCCTACCCCGACAGCCATGGGAACACCGGGGAGCTGTTTTTT,CASSLFPYPDSHGNTGELFF
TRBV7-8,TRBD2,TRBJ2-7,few,TGTGCCAGCAGCCCTAAGCGGGAGGATTCCTACGAGCAGTACTTC,CASSPKREDSYEQYF
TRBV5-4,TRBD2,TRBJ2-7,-,TGTGCCAGCAGCCCTGGGGGAGGGACCTACGAGCAGTACTTC,CASSPGGGTYEQYF
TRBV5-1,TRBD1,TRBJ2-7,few,TGCGCCAGCAGCTCAAGAGTCGGGACAGGGGGAGAAGGAACTTACGAGCAGTACTTC,CASSSRVGTGGEGTYEQYF
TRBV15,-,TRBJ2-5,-,TGTGCCACCAGCAGAGGCCCCGCTAGCGCGGAGACCCAGTACTTC,CATSRGPASAETQYF
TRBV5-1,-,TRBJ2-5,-,TGCGCCAGCAGCCAAAATACAGGGTCACAAGAGACCCAGTACTTC,CASSQNTGSQETQYF
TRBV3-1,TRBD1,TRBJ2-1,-,TGTGCCAGCAGCCCGGGACAGATCAATGAGCAGTTCTTC,CASSPGQINEQFF
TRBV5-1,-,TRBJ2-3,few,TGCGCCAGCAGCCCCGCCGGGGTTAGCGCGAGGGCAGATACGCAGTATTTT,CASSPAGVSARADTQYF
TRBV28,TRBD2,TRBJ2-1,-,TGTTCCAGCAGTTCTAGCGGGAGCACGGGGTTTGGGTCCTACAATGAGCAGTTCTTC,CSSSSSGSTGFGSYNEQFF
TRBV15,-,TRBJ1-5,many,TGTGCCACCAGCAGAGAATGGGGGAGGACAGTCAATCAGCCCCAGCATTTT,CATSREWGRTVNQPQHF
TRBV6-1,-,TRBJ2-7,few,TGTGCCAGCAGTGAACAAGGGGGTGGCTACGAGCAGTACTTC,CASSEQGGGYEQYF
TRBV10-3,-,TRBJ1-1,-,TGTGCCATCAGTGCTCAGAAAATATGGGAAACTGAAGCTTTCTTT,CAISAQKIWETEAFF
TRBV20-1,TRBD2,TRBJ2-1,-,TGCAGTGCATATAAGCGGGAGGGCGGTTGGGAGCAGTTCTTC,CSAYKREGGWEQFF
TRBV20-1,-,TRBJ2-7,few,TGCAGTGTGTCTGGGCCTACGGGACTCCACGAGCAGTACTTC,CSVSGPTGLHEQYF
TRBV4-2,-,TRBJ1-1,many,TGTGCCAGCAGCCACGGGACCATGAACACTGAAGCTTTCTTT,CASSHGTMNTEAFF
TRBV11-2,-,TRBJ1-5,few,TGTGCCAGCAGCCCCTCGGCCGGTCTCTATAGCAATCAGCCCCAGCATTTT,CASSPSAGLYSNQPQHF
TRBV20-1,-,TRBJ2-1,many,TGCAGTGCTAGAGATCGGCGTACCTACAATGAGCAGTTCTTC,CSARDRRTYNEQFF
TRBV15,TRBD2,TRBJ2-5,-,TGTGCCACCAGCAGAGTGTTAGCGGGGGGCCAAGAGACCCAGTACTTC,CATSRVLAGGQETQYF
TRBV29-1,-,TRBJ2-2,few,TGCAGCGTTATCAGGGGCGGGACCGGGGAGCTGTTTTTT,CSVIRGGTGELFF
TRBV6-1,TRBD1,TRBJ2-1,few,TGTGCCAGCAGTCGGGACAGTTCGGGCCCCTACAATGAGCAGTTCTTC,CASSRDSSGPYNEQFF
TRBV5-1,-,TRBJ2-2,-,TGCGCCAGCAGCTCGGGCCCCCCCAACACCGGGGAGCTGTTTTTT,CASSSGPPNTGELFF